The 21 T cell receptor beta chains given below trace back to one sample, sequenced in a study of T cells in localized non-small cell lung cancer. TCRdb's table, derived via immunoSEQ multiplex PCR, lists solely in-frame clones and lacks some. The data show 20,000 to 25,000 clones, with 86% seen just once and 13% to 15% held by the top ten. Source: peripheral blood, taken before any cancer treatment. These receptors all stem from a female donor of 60 years or more with stage I lung adenocarcinoma.

The gene calls are TRBV6-6 and TRBJ2-2, with D tentatively TRBD1 (5 bases). Germline CDR1 and CDR2: MNHNY and SVGAGI (reference sequence). V lost 2 bases to trimming and J lost 4 bases, with 11 bases between them. This CDR3 spans 15 amino acids. The CDR3 DNA is TGTGCCAGCAGTTACGAGACAGCTGTCACCGGGGAGCTGTTTTTT. Translating gives CASSYETAVTGELFF.

This sequence joins TRBV5-5 and TRBJ2-7, with 13 bases that match TRBD2. CDR3 length: 14 residues. Trimming removed 5 bases from V and 1 base from J; junction bases left unmatched: 0. In germline, CDR1 is SGHKS, CDR2 YYEKEE (reference sequence). This CDR3 is CASRGLAGSYEQYF. DNA for the CDR3: TGTGCCAGCAGGGGACTAGCGGGATCCTACGAGCAGTACTTC.

The chain combines TRBV7-2 with TRBJ2-2; maybe TRBD1 (6 bases). Germline V gene sequence: CDR1 SGHTA, CDR2 FQGNSA. Trimming left V 1 base short and J 1 base short, with 10 bases between. The CDR3 spans 16 residues. CDR3 DNA sequence: TGTGCCAGCAGCTTAGTGGGGACACTGAACACCGGGGAGCTGTTTTTT. This codes for CASSLVGTLNTGELFF.

The V and J genes are TRBV7-9 and TRBJ2-1; D not certain. CDR1 SEHNR and CDR2 FQNEAQ come from the germline V gene (reference sequence). V lost 11 bases, J lost 9 bases, and 8 bases lay in between. CDR3 size: 9 residues. CDR3 sequence reads: CAWASEQFF. CDR3 nucleotide sequence: TGTGCCTGGGCCAGTGAGCAGTTCTTC.

This chain connects TRBV7-3 to TRBJ1-3; the D is unclear. Germline V gene data show CDR1 as SGHTA and CDR2 as FQGTGA. V lost 3 bases and J lost 4, with 10 bases in between. CDR3 length: 14 amino acids. Here the CDR3 DNA reads TGTGCCAGCAGCTTGCTTCCTCAGGGAAACACCATATATTTT. As protein: CASSLLPQGNTIYF.

The J gene is TRBJ1-1, the V gene TRBV7-8, with D tentatively TRBD1 (5 bases). Trimming shortened V by 4 bases and J by 0 bases, and 9 bases separated the two germline ends. Germline loops: CDR1 SGHVS, CDR2 FQNEAQ. The CDR3 runs 14 residues. The CDR3 coding sequence is TGTGCCAGCAGCTGGAAGGGGTTGAACACTGAAGCTTTCTTT. Protein product: CASSWKGLNTEAFF.

This sequence joins TRBV7-3 and TRBJ2-3; 10 bases agree with TRBD2. From germline, CDR1 is SGHTA and CDR2 FQGTGA. The CDR3 has 17 amino acids. With 1 base clipped from V and 6 bases from J, the junction kept 10 bases outside the gene matches. For the CDR3, the DNA is TGTGCCAGCAGCTTAAATACCGCGGCTAGCGGGGGCGATACGCAGTATTTT. It specifies CASSLNTAASGGDTQYF. The full variable domain, its missing parts supplied by reference TRBV7-3 and TRBJ2-3, is GAGVSQTPSNKVTEKGKYVELRCDPISGHTALYWYRQSLGQGPEFLIYFQGTGAADDSGLPNDRFFAVRPEGSVSTLKIQRTERGDSAVYLCASSLNTAASGGDTQYFGPGTRLTVL.

The sample holds one count of this clone. The chain links TRBV13 to TRBJ2-4, with D perhaps TRBD1 (5 bases). The CDR3 contains 12 residues. Germline loops: CDR1 PRHDT, CDR2 FYEKMQ (reference sequence). V lost 5 bases to trimming and J lost 7 bases, with 9 bases between them. The CDR3 nucleotides are TGTGCCAGCAGCGTATCAGGGAACATTCAGTACTTC. It is translated as CASSVSGNIQYF.

This clone was seen just once. The chain combines TRBV29-1 with TRBJ1-2, with 7 bases aligning to TRBD1. J lost 8 bases, V lost 6 bases, and 12 bases had no gene match. Germline values: CDR1 SQVTM, CDR2 ANQGSEA. This CDR3 is 13 amino acids long. The CDR3 nucleotides are TGCAGCGTGGGCCTTAATACAGGGGAAGGCTACACCTTC. Translating gives CSVGLNTGEGYTF.

The chain uses TRBV7-3 and TRBJ2-2, with no clear D. Looked up from germline, CDR1 is SGHTA and CDR2 is FQGTGA. The V gene lost 5 bases and the J gene lost 5 bases, with 9 bases spanning the gap. This CDR3 spans 13 amino acids. The CDR3 DNA follows: TGTGCCAGCAGCGATCCCGTTACCGGGGAGCTGTTTTTT. Its translation is CASSDPVTGELFF.

This chain links TRBV5-8 with TRBJ1-5; 8 positions agree with TRBD1. The germline CDR1 and CDR2 sequences are SGHTS and YDEGEE. The CDR3 extends over 15 amino acids. The V and J ends lost 4 bases and 1 base, in that order; junction bases with no gene match: 4. The CDR3 here is CASSLTGASNQPQHF. CDR3 DNA sequence: TGTGCCAGCAGCCTGACAGGGGCAAGCAATCAGCCCCAGCATTTT.

The chain has TRBV5-5 and TRBJ2-1; D gene ambiguous. V was shortened by 4 bases and J by 8 bases, with 10 bases between the two germline ends. This CDR3 has 12 amino acids. Germline V gives CDR1 SGHKS, CDR2 YYEKEE (reference sequence). The CDR3 nucleotides read TGTGCCAGCAGCCAAAGTTTATATGAGCAGTTCTTC. Protein sequence: CASSQSLYEQFF.

The chain couples TRBV5-8 to TRBJ1-2; 8 nucleotides line up with TRBD1. The CDR3 length is 16 residues. Per germline, CDR1 SGHTS and CDR2 YDEGEE. Germline trimming cut 3 bases from V and 6 bases from J; bases unmatched to any gene: 13. CDR3 region: CASSSPRTGLFHGYTF. The CDR3 region has the DNA TGTGCCAGCAGCTCGCCCCGGACAGGGCTCTTCCATGGCTACACCTTC.

V gene TRBV12-5 combines with J gene TRBJ2-1, with D unresolved. CDR3 length: 12 amino acids. The V gene's germline CDR1 is LGHNT and CDR2 FRNRAP. Trimming left V 3 bases short and J 16 bases short, with 16 bases between. In DNA form, the CDR3 reads TGTGCTAGTGGTTTTGACCTAAGGGTGGGTTTCTTC. Residues: CASGFDLRVGFF.

The V gene is TRBV18, the J gene TRBJ1-5; 7 bases fit TRBD1. The V gene end was trimmed by 10 bases and the J gene end by 3 bases; junction bases not matched to a gene: 12. The germline gives CDR1 KGHSH, CDR2 LQKENI. CDR3 length equals 15 residues. In DNA form, the CDR3 reads TGTGCCACCCGAACAGGGGAGAGTTTCAATCAGCCCCAGCATTTT. Its translation: CATRTGESFNQPQHF.

This clone was counted a few times. The chain recombines TRBV11-2 with TRBJ2-7; D is uncertain. Germline loops: CDR1 SGHAT, CDR2 FQNNGV. Between the trimmed V and J ends, which lost 0 bases and 2 bases, there was a span of 8 bases. CDR3 length: 14 residues. In nucleotides, the CDR3 is TGTGCCAGCAGCTTAGATTTGCCTACCTACGAGCAGTACTTC. It yields the protein CASSLDLPTYEQYF.

This clone was recorded once. The chain recombines TRBV28 with TRBJ2-4; D perhaps matches TRBD2 (7 bases). The germline V and J ends were trimmed by 10 bases and 6 bases, with 19 bases remaining between them. Germline V lookup: CDR1 MDHEN, CDR2 SYDVKM. There are 14 residues in the CDR3. The DNA of the CDR3 is TGTGCCACCAGGGGCGGGAGCGGGCTAAACATTCAGTACTTC. This sequence encodes CATRGGSGLNIQYF. Supplemented by reference TRBV28 and TRBJ2-4, the full variable domain reads DVKVTQSSRYLVKRTGEKVFLECVQDMDHENMFWYRQDPGLGLRLIYFSYDVKMKEKGDIPEGYSVSREKKERFSLILESASTNQTSMYLCATRGGSGLNIQYFGAGTRLSVL.

This rearrangement joins TRBV5-8 to TRBJ2-5; 13 nucleotides match TRBD2. CDR3 length equals 16 residues. CDR1 is SGHTS, CDR2 YDEGEE, per germline. J gave up 1 base and V 4 bases, and 4 bases lay outside the gene matches. The CDR3: CASSPGLAGIQETQYF. The CDR3 nucleotides read TGTGCCAGCAGCCCGGGACTAGCGGGGATCCAAGAGACCCAGTACTTC.

The J gene is TRBJ2-7, the V gene TRBV9; the D is unclear. Germline V lookup: CDR1 SGDLS, CDR2 YYNGEE. V lost 2 bases to trimming and J lost 3 bases, with 15 bases between them. CDR3 size: 15 residues. The CDR3 sequence is CASSVFPGTSYEQYF. CDR3 nucleotides: TGTGCCAGCAGCGTTTTCCCAGGAACGAGCTACGAGCAGTACTTC.

The sample holds a few counts of this clone. The chain is built from TRBV5-6 and TRBJ1-5; no reliable D call. The CDR3 loop spans 16 amino acids. The germline CDR1 and CDR2 sequences are SGHDT and YYEEEE. Trimming took 4 bases from V and 5 from J, leaving 19 bases between them. The CDR3 sequence: CASSRRSAIPYQPQHF. The DNA of the CDR3 is TGTGCCAGCAGCCGCCGGAGCGCCATACCCTATCAGCCCCAGCATTTT. The full variable domain, its missing parts supplied by reference TRBV5-6 and TRBJ1-5, is DAGVTQSPTHLIKTRGQQVTLRCSPKSGHDTVSWYQQALGQGPQFIFQYYEEEERQRGNFPDRFSGHQFPNYSSELNVNALLLGDSALYLCASSRRSAIPYQPQHFGDGTRLSIL.

The chain combines TRBV7-8 with TRBJ1-5; D not certain. The ends were cut back, 5 bases at V and 8 bases at J, with 13 bases in the middle. Germline CDR1 is SGHVS and CDR2 is FQNEAQ. This CDR3 is 13 amino acids long. The CDR3 sequence: CASSRGGFEPQHF. The CDR3 DNA follows: TGTGCCAGCAGCCGCGGAGGGTTTGAGCCCCAGCATTTT.